This T cell receptor beta chain was captured by sequencing in a study of identical twins. Via MiXCR, TCRdb re-called the 5' RACE reads, giving one row per CDR3 protein. The sample has around 1.7 million distinct CDR3 sequences; less than 35% are singletons. Trimming left V 2 bases short and J 0 bases short, with 11 bases between. This CDR3 comprises 15 residues. The germline V gene encodes CDR1 SGHTA and CDR2 FQGNSA. This receptor was obtained from a newborn girl in good health. The rearrangement joins TRBV7-2 to TRBJ2-7; D gene unclear. Input material: cord blood. The CDR3 protein is CASSLSRARSYEQYF. The CDR3, as DNA: TGTGCCAGCAGCTTATCCCGGGCTCGCTCCTACGAGCAGTACTTC. The full variable domain, completed using reference TRBV7-2 and TRBJ2-7, is GAGVSQSPSNKVTEKGKDVELRCDPISGHTALYWYRQSLGQGLEFLIYFQGNSAPDKSGLPSDRFSAERTGGSVSTLTIQRTQQEDSAVYLCASSLSRARSYEQYFGPGTRLTVT.